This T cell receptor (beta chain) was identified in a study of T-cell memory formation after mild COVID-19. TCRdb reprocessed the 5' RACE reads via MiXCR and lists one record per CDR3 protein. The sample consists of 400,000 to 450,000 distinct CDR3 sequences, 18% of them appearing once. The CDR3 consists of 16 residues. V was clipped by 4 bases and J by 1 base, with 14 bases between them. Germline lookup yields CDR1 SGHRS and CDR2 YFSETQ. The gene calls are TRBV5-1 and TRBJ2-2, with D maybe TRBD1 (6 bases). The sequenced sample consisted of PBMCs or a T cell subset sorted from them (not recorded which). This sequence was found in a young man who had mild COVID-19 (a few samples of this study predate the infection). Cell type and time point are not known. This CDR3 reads CASSPGTTLNTGELFF. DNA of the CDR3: TGCGCCAGCAGCCCCGGGACAACTCTGAACACCGGGGAGCTGTTTTTT.